This is a list of T cell receptor beta chains from one sample in a study of cytomegalovirus exposure and HLA in healthy donors. Some clones are missing from TCRdb's copy, which holds only in-frame ones; the method was immunoSEQ multiplex PCR. The sample contains roughly 52,000 clones, around 93% of which appear only once. The sample was PBMCs. These receptors originate from a woman aged 18-29 years in good health and CMV-seropositive. Both conserved end residues are trimmed from each CDR3. The order of the fields is V gene, D gene, clone size, J gene, CDR3 protein. The D gene is left open where the match is weak. Only some rows state a clone size, as once, few, many or a class for expanded clones.

>TRBV7-9|TRBD1|once|TRBJ2-7
ASSEAAGGSYEQY
>TRBV7-9|-|-|TRBJ1-6
ASSQTDTFSPLH
>TRBV7-9|TRBD1|-|TRBJ1-1
ASSLVAGGDTEAF
>TRBV7-2|-|-|TRBJ2-7
ASSLVPDATNYEQY
>TRBV2|-|-|TRBJ1-1
ASSPPIGVNTEAF
>TRBV6-5|-|-|TRBJ2-1
ASRASGENYNEQF
>TRBV6-5|-|-|TRBJ1-6
AAGYGEGGSPLH
>TRBV11-2|-|-|TRBJ2-5
ASSLDRGETQY
>TRBV6-1|TRBD2|once|TRBJ2-5
ASSHWTSKETQY
>TRBV7-9|-|-|TRBJ2-5
ASSLPALGTQY
>TRBV4-1|TRBD1|-|TRBJ1-1
ASSFTGAGTEAF
>TRBV7-8|TRBD1|-|TRBJ1-2
ASSSRQGARRGYT
>TRBV7-9|-|-|TRBJ1-2
ASRREGGLLYGYT
>TRBV27|-|-|TRBJ2-3
ASSPNTDTQY
>TRBV4-1|-|-|TRBJ1-3
ASRLTDMSGNTIY
>TRBV29-1|-|-|TRBJ1-1
SVERRKNTEAF
>TRBV6-5|-|-|TRBJ1-5
ASSSLRTADNQPQH
>TRBV7-2|-|-|TRBJ2-1
ASSFSFYNEQF
>TRBV27|-|-|TRBJ2-7
ASSSAGTGYEQY
>TRBV4-2|-|-|TRBJ2-3
ASSQRSKTDTQY
>TRBV19|-|-|TRBJ2-3
ASSAQEVADTQY
>TRBV2|-|-|TRBJ1-1
ASSEESDRLTEAF
>TRBV27|-|-|TRBJ2-2
ASSLWAGSNTGELF
>TRBV25-1|TRBD1|-|TRBJ1-2
ASSDDREVYYGYT
>TRBV29-1|TRBD1|-|TRBJ2-7
SVEGQGAEQY
>TRBV5-1|TRBD2|-|TRBJ2-3
ASSVRLAGVADTQY
>TRBV9|-|-|TRBJ2-1
ASSVVPGDYNEQF
>TRBV4-1|TRBD2|-|TRBJ2-5
ASSPQILSGDLRETQY
>TRBV11-2|TRBD1|-|TRBJ2-5
ASSGDRIEETQY
>TRBV18|-|once|TRBJ2-3
ASSPGSSGLDTQY
>TRBV7-9|-|-|TRBJ1-2
ASSPPLTAQPFHYGYT
>TRBV19|-|-|TRBJ1-3
ASSTPETRNTIY
>TRBV30|TRBD1|-|TRBJ1-4
AWSSRTGSREKLF
>TRBV4-3|TRBD1|-|TRBJ1-1
ASSQEQGAVTEAF
>TRBV14|-|-|TRBJ2-3
ASSPSLKSTDTQY
>TRBV6-1|TRBD2|-|TRBJ2-7
ASSEAHSGGPLYEQY
>TRBV2|-|-|TRBJ2-2
ASGPGNTGELF
>TRBV6-6|-|-|TRBJ2-5
ASSYSPYRETQY
>TRBV5-4|TRBD2|few|TRBJ2-1
ASSLGPLAGSYNEQF
>TRBV6-1|TRBD2|few|TRBJ2-5
ASSLLAGGQETQY
>TRBV4-1|-|-|TRBJ2-3
ASSRQGETDTQY
>TRBV5-1|-|-|TRBJ2-5
ASSLSPQETQY
>TRBV18|TRBD1|once|TRBJ2-2
ASSPRAQGAWDTGELF
>TRBV5-1|-|-|TRBJ2-3
ASSWPSEGTDTQY
>TRBV7-2|TRBD1|once|TRBJ2-1
ASSLRGQSYNEQF
>TRBV7-8|-|once|TRBJ1-5
ASSNNSFNQPQH
>TRBV27|-|-|TRBJ2-7
ASTRTDSYEQY
>TRBV20-1|-|-|TRBJ1-2
SATANYGYT
>TRBV9|TRBD1|-|TRBJ1-5
ASSAGQGLGQPQH
>TRBV4-3|-|-|TRBJ2-5
ASSRDRGETQY
>TRBV18|-|-|TRBJ1-3
ASSPDPGQDLSGNTIY
>TRBV14|-|-|TRBJ1-2
ASSQGFTGDYGYT
>TRBV14|-|-|TRBJ2-7
ASSPTGVGEQY
>TRBV7-8|TRBD1|-|TRBJ2-1
ASSSGQGMLTEQF
>TRBV5-6|-|-|TRBJ2-1
ASSLSGGRMNEQF